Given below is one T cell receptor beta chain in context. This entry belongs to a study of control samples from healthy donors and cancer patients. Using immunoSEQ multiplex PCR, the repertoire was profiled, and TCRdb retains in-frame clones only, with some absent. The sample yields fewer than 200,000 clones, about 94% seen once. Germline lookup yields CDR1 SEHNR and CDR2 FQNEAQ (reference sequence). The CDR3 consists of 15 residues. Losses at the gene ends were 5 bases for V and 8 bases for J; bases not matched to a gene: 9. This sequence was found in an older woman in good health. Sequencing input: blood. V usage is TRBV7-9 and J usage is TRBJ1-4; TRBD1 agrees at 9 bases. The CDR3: CASSAWDREDEKLFF. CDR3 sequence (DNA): TGTGCCAGCAGCGCCTGGGACAGGGAAGACGAAAAACTGTTTTTT.